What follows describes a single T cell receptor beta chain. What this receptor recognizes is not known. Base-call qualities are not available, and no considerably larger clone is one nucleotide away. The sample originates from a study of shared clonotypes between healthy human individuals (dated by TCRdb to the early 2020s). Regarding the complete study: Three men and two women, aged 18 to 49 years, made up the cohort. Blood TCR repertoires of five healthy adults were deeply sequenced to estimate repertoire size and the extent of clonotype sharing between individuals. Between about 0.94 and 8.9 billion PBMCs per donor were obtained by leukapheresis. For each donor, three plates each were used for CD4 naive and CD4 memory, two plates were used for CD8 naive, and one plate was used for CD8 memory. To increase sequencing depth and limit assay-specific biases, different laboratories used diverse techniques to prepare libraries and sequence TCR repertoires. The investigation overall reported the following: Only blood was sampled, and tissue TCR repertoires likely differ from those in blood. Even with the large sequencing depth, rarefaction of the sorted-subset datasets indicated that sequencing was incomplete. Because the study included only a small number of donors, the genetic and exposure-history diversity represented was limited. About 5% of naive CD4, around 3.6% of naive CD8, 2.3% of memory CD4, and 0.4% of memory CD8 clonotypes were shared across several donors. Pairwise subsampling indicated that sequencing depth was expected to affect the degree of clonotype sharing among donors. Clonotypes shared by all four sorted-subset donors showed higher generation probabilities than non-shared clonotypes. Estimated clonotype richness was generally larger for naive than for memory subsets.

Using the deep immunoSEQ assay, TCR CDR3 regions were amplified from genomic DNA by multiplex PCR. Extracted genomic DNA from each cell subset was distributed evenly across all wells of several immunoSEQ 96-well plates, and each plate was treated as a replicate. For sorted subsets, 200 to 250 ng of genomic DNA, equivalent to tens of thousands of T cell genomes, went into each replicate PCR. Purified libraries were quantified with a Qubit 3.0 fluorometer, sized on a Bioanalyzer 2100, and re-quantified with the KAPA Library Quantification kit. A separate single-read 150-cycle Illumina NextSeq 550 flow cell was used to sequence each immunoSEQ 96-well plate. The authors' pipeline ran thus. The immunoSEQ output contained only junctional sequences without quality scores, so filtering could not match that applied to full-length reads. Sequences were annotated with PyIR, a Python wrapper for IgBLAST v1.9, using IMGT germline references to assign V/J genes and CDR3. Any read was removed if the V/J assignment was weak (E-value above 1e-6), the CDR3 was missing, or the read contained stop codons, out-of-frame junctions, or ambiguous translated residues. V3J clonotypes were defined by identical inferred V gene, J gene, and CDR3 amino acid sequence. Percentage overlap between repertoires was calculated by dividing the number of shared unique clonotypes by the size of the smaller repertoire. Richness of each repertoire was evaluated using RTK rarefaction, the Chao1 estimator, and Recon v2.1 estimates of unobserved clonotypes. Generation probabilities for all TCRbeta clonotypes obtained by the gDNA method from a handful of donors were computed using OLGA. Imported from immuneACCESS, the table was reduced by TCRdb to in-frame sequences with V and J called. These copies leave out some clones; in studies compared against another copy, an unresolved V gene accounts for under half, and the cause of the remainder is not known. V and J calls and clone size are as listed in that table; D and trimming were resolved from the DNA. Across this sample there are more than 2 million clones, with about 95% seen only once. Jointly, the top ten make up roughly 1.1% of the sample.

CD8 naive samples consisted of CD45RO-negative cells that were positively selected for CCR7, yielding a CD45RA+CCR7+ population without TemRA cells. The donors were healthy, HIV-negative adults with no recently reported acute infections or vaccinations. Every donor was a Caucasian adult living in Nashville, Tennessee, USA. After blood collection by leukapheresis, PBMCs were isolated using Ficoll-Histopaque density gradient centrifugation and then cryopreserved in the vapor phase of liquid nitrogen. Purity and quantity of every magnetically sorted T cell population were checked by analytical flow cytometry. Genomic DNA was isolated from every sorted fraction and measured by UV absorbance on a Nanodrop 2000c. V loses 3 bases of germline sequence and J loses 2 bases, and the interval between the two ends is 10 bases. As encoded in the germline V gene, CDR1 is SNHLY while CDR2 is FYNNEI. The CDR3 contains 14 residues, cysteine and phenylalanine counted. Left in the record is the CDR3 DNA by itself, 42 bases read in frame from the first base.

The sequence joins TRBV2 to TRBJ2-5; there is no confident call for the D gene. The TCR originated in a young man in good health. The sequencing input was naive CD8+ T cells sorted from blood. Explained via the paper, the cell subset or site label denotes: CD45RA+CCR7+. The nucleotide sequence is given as TGTGCCAGCAGTGATGCTAAGGCGCAAGAGACCCAGTACTTC. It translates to CASSDAKAQETQYF.